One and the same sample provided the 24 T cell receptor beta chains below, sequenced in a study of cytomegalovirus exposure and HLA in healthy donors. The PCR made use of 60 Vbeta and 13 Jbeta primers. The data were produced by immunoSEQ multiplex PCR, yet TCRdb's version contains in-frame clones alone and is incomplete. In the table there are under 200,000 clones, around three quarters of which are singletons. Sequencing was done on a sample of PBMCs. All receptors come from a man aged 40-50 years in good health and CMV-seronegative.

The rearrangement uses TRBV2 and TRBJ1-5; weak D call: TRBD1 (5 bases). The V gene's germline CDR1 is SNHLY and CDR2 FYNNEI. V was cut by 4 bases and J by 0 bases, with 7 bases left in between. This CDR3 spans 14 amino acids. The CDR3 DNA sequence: TGTGCCAGCAGTGCAGGGTATAGCAATCAGCCCCAGCATTTT. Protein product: CASSAGYSNQPQHF. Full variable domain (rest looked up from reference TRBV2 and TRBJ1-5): EPEVTQTPSHQVTQMGQEVILRCVPISNHLYFYWYRQILGQKVEFLVSFYNNEISEKSEIFDDQFSVERPDGSNFTLKIRSTKLEDSAMYFCASSAGYSNQPQHFGDGTRLSIL.

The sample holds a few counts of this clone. CDR3: CASSFPFSGRRDTGELFF. Written as DNA, the CDR3 is TGTGCCAGCAGCTTCCCCTTTAGCGGGAGGCGTGACACCGGGGAGCTGTTTTTT. The chain joins TRBV7-8 to TRBJ2-2; 10 nucleotides agree with TRBD2. V lost 3 bases to trimming and J lost 3 bases; unmatched junction nucleotides: 10. Germline CDR1 SGHVS, CDR2 FQNEAQ. CDR3 size: 18 residues.

CDR3: CASSKYDRPSNEQYV. The CDR3 DNA follows: TGTGCCAGCAGCAAATATGACAGACCCTCCAACGAGCAGTACGTC. The rearrangement joins TRBV21-1 to TRBJ2-7; the D call of TRBD1 is as the table states it, not checked on the DNA. TRBV21-1 corresponds to a pseudogene. CDR3 length: 15 residues.

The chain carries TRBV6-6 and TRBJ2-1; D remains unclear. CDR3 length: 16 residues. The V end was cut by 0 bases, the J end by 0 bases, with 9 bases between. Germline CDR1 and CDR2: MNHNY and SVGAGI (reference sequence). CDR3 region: CASSYSALSSYNEQFF. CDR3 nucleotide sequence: TGTGCCAGCAGTTACTCGGCCCTCTCCTCCTACAATGAGCAGTTCTTC.

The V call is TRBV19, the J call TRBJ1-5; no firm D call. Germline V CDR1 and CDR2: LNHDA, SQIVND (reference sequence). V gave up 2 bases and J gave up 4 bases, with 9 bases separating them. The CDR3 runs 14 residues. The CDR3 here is CASSISPGNQPQHF. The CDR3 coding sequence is TGTGCCAGTAGTATATCGCCCGGGAATCAGCCCCAGCATTTT.

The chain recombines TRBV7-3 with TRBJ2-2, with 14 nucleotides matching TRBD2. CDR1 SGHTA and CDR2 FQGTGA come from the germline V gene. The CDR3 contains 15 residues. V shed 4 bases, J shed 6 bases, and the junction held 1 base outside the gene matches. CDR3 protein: CASSSGLAGAGELFF. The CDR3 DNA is TGTGCCAGCAGCTCGGGACTAGCGGGAGCCGGGGAGCTGTTTTTT.

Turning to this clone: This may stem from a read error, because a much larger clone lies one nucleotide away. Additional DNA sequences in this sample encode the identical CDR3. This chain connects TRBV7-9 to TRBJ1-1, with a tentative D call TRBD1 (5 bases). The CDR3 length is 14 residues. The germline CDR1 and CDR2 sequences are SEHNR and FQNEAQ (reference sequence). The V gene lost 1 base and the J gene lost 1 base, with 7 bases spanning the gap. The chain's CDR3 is CASSLGQGNTEAFF. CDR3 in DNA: TGTGCCAGCAGCTTAGGGCAGGGGAACACTGAAGCTTTCTTT.

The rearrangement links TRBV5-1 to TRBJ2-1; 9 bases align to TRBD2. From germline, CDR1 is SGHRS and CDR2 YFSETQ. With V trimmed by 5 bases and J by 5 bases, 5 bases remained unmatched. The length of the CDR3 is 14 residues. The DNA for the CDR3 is TGCGCCAGCAGGGGTCTAGCGGGGAACAATGAGCAGTTCTTC. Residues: CASRGLAGNNEQFF.

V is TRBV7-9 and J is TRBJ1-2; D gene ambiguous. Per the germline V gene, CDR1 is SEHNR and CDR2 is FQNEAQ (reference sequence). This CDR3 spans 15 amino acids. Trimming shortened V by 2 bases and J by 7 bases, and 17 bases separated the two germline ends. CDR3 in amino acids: CASSLYREALGGYTF. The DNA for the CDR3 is TGTGCCAGCAGCTTATACCGGGAGGCCCTAGGTGGCTACACCTTC. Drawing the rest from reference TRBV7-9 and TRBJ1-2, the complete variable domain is DTGVSQNPRHKITKRGQNVTFRCDPISEHNRLYWYRQTLGQGPEFLTYFQNEAQLEKSRLLSDRFSAERPKGSFSTLEIQRTEQGDSAMYLCASSLYREALGGYTFGSGTRLTVV.

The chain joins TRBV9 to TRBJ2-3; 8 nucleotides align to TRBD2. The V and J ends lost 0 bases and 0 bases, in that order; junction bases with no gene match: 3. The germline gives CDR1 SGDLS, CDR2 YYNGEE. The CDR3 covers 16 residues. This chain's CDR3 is CASSVGPSGSTDTQYF. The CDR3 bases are TGTGCCAGCAGCGTAGGTCCTAGCGGGAGCACAGATACGCAGTATTTT.

CDR3 coding DNA: TGTGCCAGCAGCCGATCCGGAGAGTGGGATGAGCAGTTCTTC. Its protein is CASSRSGEWDEQFF. The rearrangement links TRBV11-2 to TRBJ2-1; no definite D call. V was trimmed by 5 bases and J by 8 bases, leaving 16 bases between them. CDR3 length: 14 residues. Germline values: CDR1 SGHAT, CDR2 FQNNGV. Looking up the rest from reference TRBV11-2 and TRBJ2-1 gives the full variable domain: EAGVAQSPRYKIIEKRQSVAFWCNPISGHATLYWYQQILGQGPKLLIQFQNNGVVDDSQLPKDRFSAERLKGVDSTLKIQPAKLEDSAVYLCASSRSGEWDEQFFGPGTRLTVL.

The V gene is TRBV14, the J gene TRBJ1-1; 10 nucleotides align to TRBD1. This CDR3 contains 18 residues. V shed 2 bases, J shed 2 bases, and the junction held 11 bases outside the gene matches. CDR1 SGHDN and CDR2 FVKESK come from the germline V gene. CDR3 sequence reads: CASSQSRGTGEFNTEAFF. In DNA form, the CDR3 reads TGTGCCAGCAGCCAATCGCGCGGGACAGGGGAGTTTAACACTGAAGCTTTCTTT.

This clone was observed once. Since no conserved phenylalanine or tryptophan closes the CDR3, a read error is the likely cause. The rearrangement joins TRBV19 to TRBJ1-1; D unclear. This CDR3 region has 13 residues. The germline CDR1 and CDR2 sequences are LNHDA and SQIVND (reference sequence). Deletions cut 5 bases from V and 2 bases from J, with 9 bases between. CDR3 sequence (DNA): TGTGCCAGTAGTCCCCCGGGTAACACTGAAGCTTTCTGT. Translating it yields CASSPPGNTEAFC.

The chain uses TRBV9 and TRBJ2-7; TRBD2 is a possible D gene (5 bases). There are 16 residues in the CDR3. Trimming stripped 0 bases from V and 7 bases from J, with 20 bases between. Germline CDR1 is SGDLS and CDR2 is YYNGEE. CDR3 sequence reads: CASSVGSSTSGEEQYF. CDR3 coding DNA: TGTGCCAGCAGCGTAGGAAGCTCCACTAGTGGAGAAGAGCAGTACTTC.

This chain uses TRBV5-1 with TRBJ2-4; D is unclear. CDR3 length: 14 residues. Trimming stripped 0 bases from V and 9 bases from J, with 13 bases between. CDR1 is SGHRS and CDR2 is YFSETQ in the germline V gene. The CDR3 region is CASSLGPTSGIQYF. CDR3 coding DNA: TGCGCCAGCAGCTTGGGACCCACATCGGGCATTCAGTACTTC.

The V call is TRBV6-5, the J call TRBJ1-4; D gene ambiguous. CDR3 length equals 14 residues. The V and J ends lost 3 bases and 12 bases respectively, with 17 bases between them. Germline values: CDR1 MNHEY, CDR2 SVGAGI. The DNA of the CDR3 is TGTGCCAGCAGTTATTCGGACGGTGGGAGGGAACTGTTTTTT. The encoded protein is CASSYSDGGRELFF.

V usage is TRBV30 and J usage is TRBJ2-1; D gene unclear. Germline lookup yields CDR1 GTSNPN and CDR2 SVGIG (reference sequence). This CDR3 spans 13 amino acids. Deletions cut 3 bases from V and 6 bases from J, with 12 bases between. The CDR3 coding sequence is TGTGCCTGGAGCCTAGGAGAGGCCAATGAGCAGTTCTTC. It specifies CAWSLGEANEQFF.

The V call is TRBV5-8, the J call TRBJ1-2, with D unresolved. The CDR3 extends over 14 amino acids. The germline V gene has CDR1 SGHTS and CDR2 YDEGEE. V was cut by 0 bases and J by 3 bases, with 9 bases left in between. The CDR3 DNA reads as TGTGCCAGCAGCTTGGTAACCGGGGACTATGGCTACACCTTC. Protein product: CASSLVTGDYGYTF.

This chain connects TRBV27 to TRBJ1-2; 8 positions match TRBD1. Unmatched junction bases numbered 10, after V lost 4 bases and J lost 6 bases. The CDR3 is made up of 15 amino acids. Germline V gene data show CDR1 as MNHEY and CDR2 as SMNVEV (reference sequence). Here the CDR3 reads CASSSIAGTGNGYTF. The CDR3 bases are TGTGCCAGCAGTTCAATCGCCGGGACAGGAAATGGCTACACCTTC.

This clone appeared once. CDR3 in amino acids: CASSLGTGEQYF. The CDR3 coding sequence is TGTGCCAGCAGCCTGGGGACAGGCGAGCAGTACTTC. The V gene is TRBV5-6, the J gene TRBJ2-7; 8 nucleotides align to TRBD1. The V and J ends lost 4 bases and 6 bases, in that order; junction bases with no gene match: 3. Per germline, CDR1 SGHDT and CDR2 YYEEEE. The length of the CDR3 is 12 residues.

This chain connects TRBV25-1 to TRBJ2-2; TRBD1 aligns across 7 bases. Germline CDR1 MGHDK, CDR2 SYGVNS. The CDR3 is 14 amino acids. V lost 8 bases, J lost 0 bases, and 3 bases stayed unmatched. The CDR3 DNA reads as TGTGCCAGCCGGGGACAGACGAACACCGGGGAGCTGTTTTTT. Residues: CASRGQTNTGELFF.

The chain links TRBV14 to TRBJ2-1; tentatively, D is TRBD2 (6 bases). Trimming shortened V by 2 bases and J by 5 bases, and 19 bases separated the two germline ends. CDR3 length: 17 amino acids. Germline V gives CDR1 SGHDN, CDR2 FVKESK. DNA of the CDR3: TGTGCCAGCAGCCAACGGACTTTGCGGGATGTTAACAATGAGCAGTTCTTC. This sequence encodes CASSQRTLRDVNNEQFF.

The CDR3 coding sequence is TGTGCCAGCAAAGTTGGCAGGGACTACAATGAGCAGTTCTTC. The encoded protein is CASKVGRDYNEQFF. The rearrangement uses TRBV2 and TRBJ2-1; D perhaps matches TRBD1 (5 bases). The CDR3 consists of 14 residues. V was shortened by 7 bases and J by 3 bases, with 13 bases between the two germline ends. CDR1 and CDR2 from the germline V gene are SNHLY and FYNNEI.

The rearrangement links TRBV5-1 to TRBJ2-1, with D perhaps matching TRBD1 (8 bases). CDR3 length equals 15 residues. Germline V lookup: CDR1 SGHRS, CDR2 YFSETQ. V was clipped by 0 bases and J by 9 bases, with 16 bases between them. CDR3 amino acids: CASSLVQGGAGEQFF. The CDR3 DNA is TGCGCCAGCAGCTTGGTACAGGGGGGGGCCGGTGAGCAGTTCTTC.